These 16 T cell receptor beta chains were all obtained from the same sample, sequenced in a study of a mutant IDH1 vaccine in newly diagnosed glioma. The time point here: week 5, during vaccination. Each dose delivered 300 ug of mutant IDH1 20-mer peptide subcutaneously with imiquimod. The antigens of these receptors remain unknown. Sequenced by immunoSEQ multiplex PCR; TCRdb stores in-frame clones only, minus some. This table holds under 70,000 clones, around 80% found once. The sample in question was PBMCs, obtained from a glioma patient whose treatment included an IDH1 peptide vaccine. The receptors originated from a woman aged 50 to 65 with glioma.

The gene calls are TRBV15 and TRBJ2-4; 9 bases agree with TRBD1. CDR1 and CDR2 from the germline V gene are LNHNV and YYDKDF (reference sequence). This CDR3 has 19 residues. After removal of 1 base from V and 0 bases from J, the junction contained 10 bases not matched to a gene. CDR3 sequence reads: CATSRAKQGAVLAKNIQYF. CDR3 coding DNA: TGTGCCACCAGCAGAGCGAAACAGGGGGCCGTCCTAGCCAAAAACATTCAGTACTTC.

Only one count was recorded for this clone. The V gene is TRBV11-2, the J gene TRBJ2-3; D is undetermined. Germline V CDR1 and CDR2: SGHAT, FQNNGV. Trimming pared 5 bases from V and 9 bases from J, leaving 12 bases between. This CDR3 comprises 12 residues. The CDR3 is CASSLGSDTQYF. The CDR3 DNA sequence: TGTGCCAGCAGCCTAGGGTCGGACACGCAGTATTTT.

The chain is built from TRBV7-2 and TRBJ2-7; D is unclear. V lost 1 base, J lost 6 bases, and 19 bases lay in between. CDR3 length: 16 residues. Germline V gene data show CDR1 as SGHTA and CDR2 as FQGNSA. CDR3 nucleotides: TGTGCCAGCAGCTTAGAACGGCAGGTTTTTAGCAGCGAGCAGTACTTC. Its translation is CASSLERQVFSSEQYF.

This clone was observed a single time. In DNA, the CDR3 is TGTGCCAGTAGTACCGGGACTAGCGGGGCCCCCGTAGATGAGCAGTTCTTC. Its translation: CASSTGTSGAPVDEQFF. This sequence joins TRBV19 and TRBJ2-1, with TRBD2 matching 13 bases. V trimming: 4 bases; J trimming: 8 bases; junction bases outside the gene matches: 11. Germline CDR1 reads LNHDA; CDR2 reads SQIVND (reference sequence). The CDR3 sequence is 17 residues long.

The chain has TRBV27 and TRBJ1-5, with D possibly TRBD1 on 6 matching bases. Between the trimmed V and J ends, which lost 5 bases and 0 bases, there was a span of 23 bases. Germline V lookup: CDR1 MNHEY, CDR2 SMNVEV (reference sequence). The CDR3 loop spans 19 amino acids. The CDR3 region is CASSAQRTEKGYSNQPQHF. CDR3 nucleotides: TGTGCCAGCAGTGCACAAAGGACAGAAAAAGGATATAGCAATCAGCCCCAGCATTTT.

The V call is TRBV4-2, the J call TRBJ2-5, with no clear D. The CDR3 runs to 14 residues. V gave up 3 bases and J gave up 5 bases, with 13 bases separating them. Per the germline V gene, CDR1 is LGHNA and CDR2 is YNFKEQ. The CDR3 sequence: CASSQVELGETQYF. The CDR3 DNA reads TGTGCCAGCAGCCAGGTTGAGTTAGGGGAGACCCAGTACTTC.

The chain combines TRBV9 with TRBJ1-3; TRBD1 aligns across 7 bases. V gave up 3 bases and J gave up 6 bases; unmatched junction bases: 6. CDR3 size: 14 residues. Looked up from germline, CDR1 is SGDLS and CDR2 is YYNGEE. The CDR3 DNA reads as TGTGCCAGCAGCGCGTTGACAGGGAAAAACACCATATATTTT. As protein: CASSALTGKNTIYF.

This clone was seen just once. The chain uses TRBV19 and TRBJ2-3; D may match TRBD1 or TRBD2 (6 bases each). The CDR3 contains 15 residues. Trimming shortened V by 3 bases and J by 3 bases, and 13 bases separated the two germline ends. CDR1 and CDR2 from the germline V gene are LNHDA and SQIVND (reference sequence). The CDR3 here is CASSIEGGHTDTQYF. Written as DNA, the CDR3 is TGTGCCAGTAGTATCGAGGGGGGCCATACAGATACGCAGTATTTT.

This clone came up once. The J gene is TRBJ1-2, the V gene TRBV5-1; D gene ambiguous. Trimming cost V 0 bases and J 8 bases, with 11 bases left between them. CDR1 is SGHRS, CDR2 YFSETQ, per germline. The CDR3 sequence is 13 residues long. CDR3 residues: CASSLGPDRGYTF. The DNA for the CDR3 is TGCGCCAGCAGCTTGGGTCCGGACCGGGGCTACACCTTC.

The chain uses TRBV15 and TRBJ1-5; D is possibly TRBD1 (6 bases). V shed 8 bases and J shed 6 bases, with 17 bases lying between them. This CDR3 is built from 14 residues. The germline gives CDR1 LNHNV, CDR2 YYDKDF (reference sequence). The CDR3 spells CATRNHGGGQPQHF. CDR3 DNA: TGTGCCACCCGGAACCACGGGGGCGGTCAGCCCCAGCATTTT.

This chain links TRBV7-9 with TRBJ2-2; 7 bases fit TRBD2. The length of the CDR3 is 15 residues. Germline loops: CDR1 SEHNR, CDR2 FQNEAQ (reference sequence). J lost 6 bases, V lost 7 bases, and 11 bases had no gene match. The CDR3 DNA reads as TGTGCCAGCACCCAGGGAGGGCGAGCGGCCGGGGAGCTGTTTTTT. This encodes CASTQGGRAAGELFF. Looking up the rest from reference TRBV7-9 and TRBJ2-2 gives the full variable domain: DTGVSQNPRHKITKRGQNVTFRCDPISEHNRLYWYRQTLGQGPEFLTYFQNEAQLEKSRLLSDRFSAERPKGSFSTLEIQRTEQGDSAMYLCASTQGGRAAGELFFGEGSRLTVL.

This chain uses TRBV15 with TRBJ1-1; D gene ambiguous. Between the trimmed V and J ends, which lost 1 base and 0 bases, there was a span of 9 bases. Germline V gene sequence: CDR1 LNHNV, CDR2 YYDKDF (reference sequence). CDR3 length: 15 residues. This chain's CDR3 is CATSRGISVNTEAFF. The CDR3 nucleotides are TGTGCCACCAGCAGAGGTATATCGGTGAACACTGAAGCTTTCTTT. Full variable domain (outside the CDR3, taken from reference TRBV15 and TRBJ1-1): DAMVIQNPRYQVTQFGKPVTLSCSQTLNHNVMYWYQQKSSQAPKLLFHYYDKDFNNEADTPDNFQSRRPNTSFCFLDIRSPGLGDTAMYLCATSRGISVNTEAFFGQGTRLTVV.

J is TRBJ1-3 and V is TRBV4-2; D remains ambiguous. Germline V gives CDR1 LGHNA, CDR2 YNFKEQ. V was trimmed by 0 bases and J by 0 bases, leaving 9 bases between them. The CDR3 has 16 amino acids. The CDR3 is CASSQDFKYSGNTIYF. The CDR3 DNA is TGTGCCAGCAGCCAAGATTTCAAGTACTCTGGAAACACCATATATTTT.

The chain couples TRBV11-2 to TRBJ2-5, with D perhaps assigned TRBD1 or TRBD2 (5 bases each). Germline-derived CDR1 and CDR2 are SGHAT and FQNNGV. V shed 3 bases and J shed 5 bases, with 16 bases lying between them. This CDR3 comprises 15 residues. CDR3 sequence: CASSFRVRGRETQYF. DNA of the CDR3: TGTGCCAGCAGCTTTAGGGTGAGGGGTCGCGAGACCCAGTACTTC.

The DNA of the CDR3 is TGTGCCAGCACCCGGGACAGCATGAACACTGAAGCTTTCTTT. It yields the protein CASTRDSMNTEAFF. This chain connects TRBV9 to TRBJ1-1, with 7 bases matching TRBD1. The V gene end was trimmed by 6 bases and the J gene end by 0 bases; junction bases not matched to a gene: 5. The CDR3 has 14 amino acids. Germline V gives CDR1 SGDLS, CDR2 YYNGEE.

The V and J genes are TRBV28 and TRBJ2-2; a weak D match, TRBD2 (5 bases). The V end was cut by 7 bases, the J end by 5 bases, with 11 bases between. Germline V gives CDR1 MDHEN, CDR2 SYDVKM. The length of the CDR3 is 13 residues. DNA for the CDR3: TGTGCCAGCAAAAACCGGAGGACCGGGGAGCTGTTTTTT. The encoded protein is CASKNRRTGELFF.